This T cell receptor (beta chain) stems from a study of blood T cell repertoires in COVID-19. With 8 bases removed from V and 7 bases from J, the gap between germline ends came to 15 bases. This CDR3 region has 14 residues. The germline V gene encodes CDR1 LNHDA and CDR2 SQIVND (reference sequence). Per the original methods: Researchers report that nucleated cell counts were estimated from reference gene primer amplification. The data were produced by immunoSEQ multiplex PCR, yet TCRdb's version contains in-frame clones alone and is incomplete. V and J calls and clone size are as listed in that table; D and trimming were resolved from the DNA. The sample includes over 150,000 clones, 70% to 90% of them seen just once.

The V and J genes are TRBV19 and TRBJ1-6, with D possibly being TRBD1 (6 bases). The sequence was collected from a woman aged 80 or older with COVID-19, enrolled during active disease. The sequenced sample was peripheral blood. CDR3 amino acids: CASPGAGENSPLHF. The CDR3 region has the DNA TGTGCCAGTCCCGGGGCAGGGGAGAATTCACCCCTCCACTTT.